Listed below are T cell receptor beta chains from one sample, sequenced in a study of T cell repertoires in cytomegalovirus infection. TCRdb called the reads again in MiXCR, with one record for every CDR3 protein. The table includes about 900,000 distinct CDR3 sequences, about 33% detected once. Which antigens these TCRs recognize remains unknown. Sequenced here: cultured CD8+ T cells from PBMCs, sampled from culture after CMV antigen stimulation. The receptor source for this set is a human donor in good health (CMV status not recorded). Some clones in this sample may be carry-over from other donors' samples. CDR3s include the opening cysteine and the closing phenylalanine or tryptophan. Fields, in order: V gene, clone size, CDR3 length, J gene, D gene, CDR3 DNA, CDR3 protein. The D gene is left open where the match is weak. Size is stated for part of the rows, as once, few or many counts, or as a class when the clone is expanded.

TRBV7-2	many	14	TRBJ2-1	.	TGTGCCAGCAGCTTAGGCCTAGGAGGTTATGAGCAGTTCTTC	CASSLGLGGYEQFF
TRBV12-3/TRBV12-4	many	13	TRBJ1-2	TRBD1	TGTGCCAGCAGTCCCGGGACAGCCTATGGCTACACCTTC	CASSPGTAYGYTF
TRBV5-6	few	14	TRBJ2-5	.	TGTGCCAGCAGCCCTGCACCGGATCTAGAGACCCAGTACTTC	CASSPAPDLETQYF
TRBV6-5	.	13	TRBJ1-1	.	TGTGCCAGCAGAGGGTCGAAGGGCACTGAAGCTTTCTTT	CASRGSKGTEAFF
TRBV24-1	.	15	TRBJ1-5	.	TGTGCCACCAGTGAGAACAGACTGAGCAATCAGCCCCAGCATTTT	CATSENRLSNQPQHF
TRBV7-9	.	17	TRBJ1-6	.	TGTGTCAGCAGCTTAGCTCCGGCCGGGGCCTATAATTCACCCCTCCACTTT	CVSSLAPAGAYNSPLHF
TRBV10-2	.	14	TRBJ2-2	TRBD1	TGCGCCAGCATAGGGGGCCGAACAACCGGGGAGCTGTTTTTT	CASIGGRTTGELFF
TRBV6-5	few	15	TRBJ2-5	.	TGTGCCAGCAGTGCATTTGGAGGGGTCCAAGAGACCCAGTACTTC	CASSAFGGVQETQYF
TRBV5-1	few	20	TRBJ2-1	TRBD2	TGCGCCAGCAGCTTGCCCCCCGGGGGAGGGATCGCTCCCCTCTACAATGAGCAGTTCTTC	CASSLPPGGGIAPLYNEQFF
TRBV4-2	.	17	TRBJ1-1	.	TGTGCCAGCAGCCAAGATTCCGGTTGGGGCATGAACACTGAAGCTTTCTTT	CASSQDSGWGMNTEAFF
TRBV7-9	.	16	TRBJ1-2	.	TGTGCCAGCAGCTCTTTGGATCGGGACCGACACTATGGCTACACCTTC	CASSSLDRDRHYGYTF
TRBV25-1	.	17	TRBJ1-1	.	TGTGCCAGCAGTGCTTATTTCCCCCCTAATGCGGAGGCTGAAGCTTTCTTT	CASSAYFPPNAEAEAFF
TRBV6-8	few	16	TRBJ2-5	TRBD2	TGTGCCAGCAGTTACCTGGGACTAGCGGGGATAGAGACCCAGTACTTC	CASSYLGLAGIETQYF
TRBV7-9	.	18	TRBJ2-2	TRBD1	TGTGCCAGCAGCTTATGGATATTCGGGGACAGTAACACCGGGGAGCTGTTTTTT	CASSLWIFGDSNTGELFF
TRBV4-2	.	15	TRBJ1-1	.	TGTGCCAGCAGCCAAGAGACAGTCATGAACACTGAAGCTTTCTTT	CASSQETVMNTEAFF
TRBV28	.	14	TRBJ2-5	TRBD2	TGTGCCAGCCGTGGACTAGCGGTCCAAGAGACCCAGTACTTC	CASRGLAVQETQYF
TRBV7-6	few	14	TRBJ2-7	TRBD1	TGTGCCAGCAAGGGGGACAGGCCGAGGTACGAGCAGTACTTC	CASKGDRPRYEQYF
TRBV12-5	few	13	TRBJ1-1	.	TGTGCTAGTGGGTTGGGGGCATCCGATCCAGCTTTCTTT	CASGLGASDPAFF
TRBV6-2/TRBV6-3	.	12	TRBJ2-5	.	TGTGCCAGCTATCCGGGACTAGAGACCCAGTACTTC	CASYPGLETQYF
TRBV12-3/TRBV12-4	.	13	TRBJ1-2	.	TGTGCCAGCACCCGAGCGAATAACTATGGCTACACCTTC	CASTRANNYGYTF
TRBV6-1	.	13	TRBJ1-1	.	TGTGCCAGCCCCAGGTGGCCAAACACTGAAGCTTTCTTT	CASPRWPNTEAFF
TRBV20-1	.	15	TRBJ2-5	TRBD2	TGCAGTGCTGAGGGACTAGCGGGGGGGCATGAGACCCAGTACTTC	CSAEGLAGGHETQYF
TRBV7-8	many	16	TRBJ2-3	TRBD1	TGTGCCAGCAGCAGGACAGGTGACAGCCTCACAGATACGCAGTATTTT	CASSRTGDSLTDTQYF
TRBV4-1	.	15	TRBJ2-1	.	TGCGCCAGCAGCCAAGAAGCTAGCTCCTACAATGAGCAGTTCTTC	CASSQEASSYNEQFF
TRBV19	few	13	TRBJ2-2	.	TGTGCCAGTAGAGCCGGGACATACGGGGAGCTGTTTTTT	CASRAGTYGELFF
TRBV20-1	few	15	TRBJ2-1	TRBD1	TGCAGTGCCGATCAGGGGGCGGGCTCCTACAATGAGCAGTTCTTC	CSADQGAGSYNEQFF
TRBV9	.	16	TRBJ2-1	TRBD2	TGTGCCAGCAGCGCCCGCCGCGGGGGAGCAGGAAATGAGCAGTTCTTC	CASSARRGGAGNEQFF
TRBV4-2	few	16	TRBJ2-1	TRBD2	TGTGCCAGCAGCCAAGAGACGGGGGGATCTGTATATGAGCAGTTCTTC	CASSQETGGSVYEQFF
TRBV6-1	many	13	TRBJ1-5	TRBD1	TGTGCCAGCAGTCCGACAGGGAATCAGCCCCAGCATTTT	CASSPTGNQPQHF
TRBV6-6	many	14	TRBJ2-5	.	TGTGCCAGCAGTACTACTCGGACCCAAGAGACCCAGTACTTC	CASSTTRTQETQYF
TRBV19	.	12	TRBJ2-1	.	TGTGCCAGTAGTATTACCGGGGTGGAGCAGTTCTTC	CASSITGVEQFF
TRBV7-9	many	12	TRBJ1-1	.	TGTGCCAGCAGCTTAGGGACCTCATCGGCTTTCTTT	CASSLGTSSAFF
TRBV6-5	.	17	TRBJ2-1	.	TGTGCCAGCAGTTACTCGAGCCGGATTGGTCCCTACAATGAGCAGTTCTTC	CASSYSSRIGPYNEQFF
TRBV5-8	.	16	TRBJ2-5	TRBD2	TGTGCCAGCCTACCGCGGACTAGCGGGGGACAAGAGACCCAGTACTTC	CASLPRTSGGQETQYF
TRBV4-1	.	16	TRBJ2-2	TRBD2	TGCGCCAGCAGCCAAGAGGGGCTAGCGGGGACCGGGGAGCTGTTTTTT	CASSQEGLAGTGELFF
TRBV7-9	few	15	TRBJ2-6	.	TGTGCCAGCAGCTCACAGTCTGCCGGGGCCAACGTCCTGACTTTC	CASSSQSAGANVLTF
TRBV19	.	14	TRBJ1-1	.	TGTGCCAGTAGTATAGTCAGGGGAAACACTGAAGCTTTCTTT	CASSIVRGNTEAFF
TRBV5-1	.	16	TRBJ2-1	.	TGCGCCAGCAGCTTGGCCTGGGGGTCCCTGTTCTCTGAGCAGTTCTTC	CASSLAWGSLFSEQFF
TRBV14	few	15	TRBJ1-2	.	TGTGCCAGCAGCCAAGTCGGGGTCCGTTATCGCGGCTACACCTTC	CASSQVGVRYRGYTF
TRBV29-1	.	13	TRBJ1-2	.	TGCAGCGTCTTCAGTCAACCTTGGGATGGCTACACCTTC	CSVFSQPWDGYTF
TRBV7-2	many	16	TRBJ2-3	TRBD2	TGTGCCAGCAGCCTCAGGACTAGCGGGGAAGTAGATACGCAGTATTTT	CASSLRTSGEVDTQYF
TRBV7-6	few	15	TRBJ2-3	.	TGTGCCAGCAGCTTAGTATCACAGCAGGCAGATACGCAGTATTTT	CASSLVSQQADTQYF
TRBV4-3	few	14	TRBJ2-5	.	TGCGCCAGCAGCCCTCAGGCGGAAGGTAGAACCCAGTACTTC	CASSPQAEGRTQYF
TRBV6-1	few	16	TRBJ1-1	.	TGTGCCAGCAGTGAAGGACTACTCGGGGGAGGGACTGAAGCTTTCTTT	CASSEGLLGGGTEAFF
TRBV7-9	.	14	TRBJ2-2	.	TGTGCCAGCAGCGTCTGGGAGATACCCGGGGAGCTGTTTTTT	CASSVWEIPGELFF
TRBV6-5	.	15	TRBJ1-3	TRBD1	TGTGCCAGCAGTTACCAGGACAGGGATGGAAACACCATATATTTT	CASSYQDRDGNTIYF
TRBV6-6	few	16	TRBJ2-2	.	TGTGCCAGCAGCCCCGCGGGTGGCCTGAACACCGGGGAGCTGTTTTTT	CASSPAGGLNTGELFF
TRBV5-6	.	17	TRBJ2-7	.	TGTGCCAGCAGCACTGGAGTGGCGGCACTCCGCTCCAACGAGCAGTACTTC	CASSTGVAALRSNEQYF
TRBV28	.	12	TRBJ1-2	.	TGTGCCAGCAGTACAGGGTCAGATGGCTACACCTTC	CASSTGSDGYTF
TRBV12-5	few	12	TRBJ1-5	.	TGTGCTAGTGTCGGGGACAATCAGCCCCAGCATTTT	CASVGDNQPQHF
TRBV19	.	14	TRBJ1-5	TRBD1	TGTGCCACCAAGGACAGGGGGCGCAATCAGCCCCAGCATTTT	CATKDRGRNQPQHF
TRBV12-3/TRBV12-4	many	14	TRBJ1-5	.	TGTGCCAGCAGTTTTTTAGGACCCAATCAGCCCCAGCATTTT	CASSFLGPNQPQHF
TRBV5-8	.	15	TRBJ2-3	.	TGTGCCAGCAGCAGGGGGGAAGTCTACACAGATACGCAGTATTTT	CASSRGEVYTDTQYF
TRBV6-4	.	14	TRBJ1-6	TRBD1	TGTGCCAGCAGTAAGGGACAGTGGGGTTCACCCCTCCACTTT	CASSKGQWGSPLHF
TRBV12-3/TRBV12-4	few	17	TRBJ2-1	.	TGTGCCAGCAGCCCTACCAAGGGTGGGGGGTCCTACAATGAGCAGTTCTTC	CASSPTKGGGSYNEQFF
TRBV12-3/TRBV12-4	.	13	TRBJ1-2	TRBD1	TGTGCCAGCAGCACAACAGGGGAGGGGGGCTACACCTTC	CASSTTGEGGYTF
TRBV6-6	few	15	TRBJ1-1	.	TGTGCCAGCAGTGCCTGGCTGGACAGCAACACTGAAGCTTTCTTT	CASSAWLDSNTEAFF
TRBV7-6	many	17	TRBJ2-2	TRBD1	TGTGCCAGCAGCATTAAAGACAGGGGGCATTACACCGGGGAGCTGTTTTTT	CASSIKDRGHYTGELFF
TRBV2	.	11	TRBJ2-5	.	TGTGCCAGCAGTGAAAAAGAGACCCAGTACTTC	CASSEKETQYF
TRBV7-9	.	15	TRBJ2-1	TRBD1	TGTGCCAACAGCTCGACAGGGGGGAGCTACAATGAGCAGTTCTTC	CANSSTGGSYNEQFF